This TCR beta chain was identified during a study of blood T cell repertoires in COVID-19. The CDR3 is made up of 15 amino acids. CDR1 SGHRS and CDR2 YFSETQ come from the germline V gene. V lost 3 bases and J lost 5; bases outside the gene matches: 7. Seattle's enrolled individuals joined amid active infection and were then monitored longitudinally. Sequencing used immunoSEQ multiplex PCR; TCRdb keeps in-frame clones, though not all of them. The data show tens of thousands of clones, with 75% to 90% seen just once and more than 20% held by the top ten. The TCR originated in a woman at least 80 years old with COVID-19, enrolled during active disease. Sequenced input: peripheral blood. The gene calls are TRBV5-1 and TRBJ2-2, with TRBD1 identical over 7 bases. CDR3 in DNA: TGCGCCAGCAGCTCAGATAAACAGGGGACCGGGGAGCTGTTTTTT. Translating it yields CASSSDKQGTGELFF.